Shown below are 30 T cell receptor beta chains from a single sample sequenced in a study of human T cells and chemical hapten exposure. Time point given: patch test 1, 2 weeks after DPC sensitization. Treatment given: therapeutic diphenylcyclopropenone sensitization with weekly scalp DPC. From whole blood left unfractionated, total RNA was extracted. TCRdb itself ran the RACE reads through MiXCR, one entry per CDR3 protein. Of approximately 52,000 distinct CDR3 sequences listed, 11% are singletons. Sequencing was performed on whole blood, taken in connection with sensitization to the hapten diphenylcyclopropenone (DPC). All receptors come from a woman between 40 and 55 years old with alopecia areata. Some clones in this sample may be carry-over from other donors' samples.

This clonotype has ten or more counts. The chain combines TRBV20-1 with TRBJ2-5; TRBD2 might be the D (6 bases). The CDR3 runs 13 residues. CDR1 is DFQATT, CDR2 SNEGSKA, per germline (reference sequence). Trimming pared 6 bases from V and 5 bases from J, leaving 16 bases between. The DNA for the CDR3 is TGCAGTGCCCCCCTTGGGGGGACGGAGACCCAGTACTTC. It codes for CSAPLGGTETQYF.

In its sample, this clonotype was seen a few times. The CDR3 protein is CSARDRLAGAQETQYF. The CDR3 DNA sequence: TGCAGTGCTAGAGATCGCCTAGCGGGAGCCCAAGAGACCCAGTACTTC. The V call is TRBV20-1, the J call TRBJ2-5, with 10 bases matching TRBD2. The CDR3 loop spans 16 amino acids. V was pared by 0 bases and J by 1 base, with 5 bases of the junction left unmatched. Germline values: CDR1 DFQATT, CDR2 SNEGSKA (reference sequence).

In this sample, this clonotype turned up many times. This chain uses TRBV10-3 with TRBJ2-5; the match to TRBD2 covers 9 bases. The germline gives CDR1 ENHRY, CDR2 SYGVKD. After removal of 9 bases from V and 4 bases from J, the junction contained 9 bases not matched to a gene. The CDR3 is 14 amino acids. The CDR3 spells CAILAGSTGETQYF. CDR3 sequence (DNA): TGTGCCATTCTAGCGGGGAGCACTGGAGAGACCCAGTACTTC.

The table lists this clonotype with many counts. The rearrangement joins TRBV12-3 or TRBV12-4 to TRBJ2-7; 14 bases are a match to TRBD2. J was trimmed by 2 bases and V by 9 bases; bases with no gene match: 3. The CDR3 runs 14 residues. CDR3 DNA: TGTGCCAGTGGGACTAGCGGGAGCCCCTACGAGCAGTACTTC. Protein: CASGTSGSPYEQYF.

This clonotype appeared many times. The rearrangement uses TRBV20-1 and TRBJ1-2; D not certain. The CDR3 loop spans 15 amino acids. The V end was cut by 3 bases, the J end by 2 bases, with 16 bases between. Germline V CDR1 and CDR2: DFQATT, SNEGSKA (reference sequence). For the CDR3, the DNA is TGCAGTGCTAGCCCCGGGCGGATAATGAACTATGGCTACACCTTC. This sequence encodes CSASPGRIMNYGYTF.

In this sample, this clonotype turned up a few times. This chain connects TRBV5-5 to TRBJ1-3; TRBD1 matches at 7 bases. The CDR3 runs to 15 residues. V dropped 2 bases and J dropped 0; count of bases not matched to a gene: 2. Germline assignment: CDR1 SGHKS and CDR2 YYEKEE (reference sequence). The CDR3 DNA reads TGTGCCAGCAGCTTCGGGACAGTCTCTGGAAACACCATATATTTT. Its protein product is CASSFGTVSGNTIYF.

This clonotype was picked up many times. V is TRBV25-1 and J is TRBJ1-2; tentatively, D is TRBD1 (6 bases). The CDR3 runs to 12 residues. The V and J ends lost 8 bases and 4 bases respectively, with 11 bases between them. Germline values: CDR1 MGHDK, CDR2 SYGVNS. CDR3 sequence: CASVDSSYGYTF. DNA for the CDR3: TGTGCCAGCGTGGACAGTTCCTATGGCTACACCTTC.

V is TRBV28 and J is TRBJ2-5; D possibly uses TRBD1 or TRBD2 (6 bases each). The CDR3 spans 14 residues. CDR1 is MDHEN and CDR2 is SYDVKM in the germline V gene. The V gene lost 5 bases and the J gene lost 3 bases, with 13 bases spanning the gap. The CDR3 protein is CASSKQGGKETQYF. The CDR3 DNA reads TGTGCCAGCAGTAAACAGGGCGGGAAAGAGACCCAGTACTTC.

This clonotype was recorded a few times. V is TRBV27 and J is TRBJ1-2; no definite D call. Germline V gene sequence: CDR1 MNHEY, CDR2 SMNVEV (reference sequence). V was trimmed by 5 bases and J by 4 bases, leaving 17 bases between them. The CDR3 runs 15 residues. CDR3 DNA sequence: TGTGCCAGCAGTCACCATGGTGGACGAGGCTATGGCTACACCTTC. Translating gives CASSHHGGRGYGYTF.

The chain has TRBV20-1 and TRBJ2-5; 7 bases align to TRBD2. Germline V lookup: CDR1 DFQATT, CDR2 SNEGSKA (reference sequence). The J segment lost 5 bases and the V segment lost 5 bases, leaving 8 bases of the junction unmatched. The CDR3 totals 13 residues. CDR3 sequence (DNA): TGCAGTGCTCCGGTGCCGGGAGGTGAGACCCAGTACTTC. This encodes CSAPVPGGETQYF.

In its sample, this clonotype was seen many times. This chain joins TRBV12-3 or TRBV12-4 and TRBJ1-1, with D maybe TRBD1 (5 bases). The V and J ends lost 6 bases and 1 base respectively, with 15 bases between them. The CDR3 runs to 15 residues. The CDR3 region has the DNA TGTGCCAGCAGCCCCGGTGGGGCCCGGAACACTGAAGCTTTCTTT. Translation: CASSPGGARNTEAFF.

This clonotype was counted many times. The chain is built from TRBV19 and TRBJ1-2; D is perhaps TRBD1 (5 bases). From germline, CDR1 is LNHDA and CDR2 SQIVND (reference sequence). The CDR3 covers 13 residues. The V gene lost 6 bases and the J gene lost 0 bases, with 8 bases spanning the gap. The DNA of the CDR3 is TGTGCCAGTAGAGACAGAACTAACTATGGCTACACCTTC. Translating gives CASRDRTNYGYTF.

The sample holds a few counts of this clonotype. The V and J genes are TRBV5-5 and TRBJ2-4; 9 positions match TRBD2. Germline CDR1 SGHKS, CDR2 YYEKEE (reference sequence). This CDR3 comprises 14 residues. V was clipped by 1 base and J by 8 bases; unmatched bases: 4. The CDR3 nucleotides read TGTGCCAGCAGCTTGTTAGCGGGAGAGGACATTCAGTACTTC. Translation: CASSLLAGEDIQYF.

The rearrangement joins TRBV13 to TRBJ2-5; D perhaps matches TRBD2 (5 bases). This CDR3 has 14 amino acids. V was shortened by 3 bases and J by 0 bases, with 8 bases between the two germline ends. In germline, CDR1 is PRHDT, CDR2 FYEKMQ (reference sequence). The CDR3: CASSLGGHQETQYF. The CDR3 DNA reads as TGTGCCAGCAGCTTGGGCGGGCACCAAGAGACCCAGTACTTC.

This clonotype was recorded many times. This chain joins TRBV11-2 and TRBJ2-3; 9 bases map to TRBD2. The V segment lost 5 bases and the J segment 2 bases; nucleotides outside the gene matches: 11. CDR1 is SGHAT, CDR2 FQNNGV, per germline. CDR3 length equals 17 residues. CDR3 sequence reads: CASSLEIAGVPTDTQYF. In DNA, the CDR3 is TGTGCCAGCAGCCTCGAAATAGCGGGGGTACCCACAGATACGCAGTATTTT.

This clonotype was found many times. The chain is built from TRBV11-3 and TRBJ2-5; no firm D call. The CDR3 sequence is 12 residues long. Trimming cost V 0 bases and J 6 bases, with 5 bases left between them. CDR1 is SGHNT, CDR2 YENEEA, per germline. The CDR3 is CASSLDMQTQYF. The CDR3 nucleotides read TGTGCCAGCAGCTTAGACATGCAGACCCAGTACTTC.

The chain combines TRBV27 with TRBJ2-1; TRBD2 matches 11 bases. V was clipped by 5 bases and J by 5 bases; unmatched bases: 5. From germline, CDR1 is MNHEY and CDR2 SMNVEV (reference sequence). This CDR3 contains 15 residues. The CDR3 reads CASSLPTSGDNEQFF. The DNA of the CDR3 is TGTGCCAGCAGTCTGCCGACTAGCGGGGACAATGAGCAGTTCTTC.

This clonotype was counted only a few times. The chain carries TRBV2 and TRBJ2-1; TRBD1 agrees at 9 bases. The V and J ends lost 7 bases and 7 bases, in that order; junction bases with no gene match: 14. Per the germline V gene, CDR1 is SNHLY and CDR2 is FYNNEI. This CDR3 contains 16 residues. The CDR3 is CASMGNRGQGRNEQFF. The CDR3, as DNA: TGTGCCAGCATGGGAAACAGAGGACAGGGGAGGAATGAGCAGTTCTTC.

The chain joins TRBV27 to TRBJ2-7; TRBD1 is a possible D gene (6 bases). The CDR3 is made up of 14 amino acids. Germline V gene sequence: CDR1 MNHEY, CDR2 SMNVEV (reference sequence). Trimming stripped 5 bases from V and 5 bases from J, with 16 bases between. CDR3 sequence: CASSLRDTGHEQYF. The CDR3 region has the DNA TGTGCCAGCAGTCTCCGGGACACGGGCCACGAGCAGTACTTC.

The chain couples TRBV12-3 or TRBV12-4 to TRBJ1-6; TRBD1 might be the D (6 bases). Trimming removed 5 bases from V and 6 bases from J, with 11 bases in between. CDR3 size: 14 residues. In DNA, the CDR3 is TGTGCCAGCAGTAGACAGGAACCTAATTCACCCCTCCACTTT. This gives the protein CASSRQEPNSPLHF.

CDR3 in DNA: TGTGCCAGCAGCTTTCCCCCTGTAGTGACCTACAATGAGCAGTTCTTC. This sequence encodes CASSFPPVVTYNEQFF. The chain couples TRBV11-2 to TRBJ2-1, with D unclear. The CDR3 runs to 16 residues. Germline assignment: CDR1 SGHAT and CDR2 FQNNGV. The ends were cut back, 3 bases at V and 2 bases at J, with 14 bases in the middle.

V and J are TRBV9 and TRBJ2-7; the match to TRBD2 covers 9 bases. From germline, CDR1 is SGDLS and CDR2 YYNGEE. The CDR3 runs 15 residues. V was pared by 4 bases and J by 2 bases, with 7 bases of the junction left unmatched. CDR3 DNA: TGTGCCAGCAGCCCCCCGGGCGGGGGGGCCTACGAGCAGTACTTC. Translated: CASSPPGGGAYEQYF. Full variable domain (outside the CDR3, taken from reference TRBV9 and TRBJ2-7): DSGVTQTPKHLITATGQRVTLRCSPRSGDLSVYWYQQSLDQGLQFLIQYYNGEERAKGNILERFSAQQFPDLHSELNLSSLELGDSALYFCASSPPGGGAYEQYFGPGTRLTVT.

V is TRBV10-3 and J is TRBJ2-2; D is ambiguous. The germline V gene has CDR1 ENHRY and CDR2 SYGVKD. The CDR3 sequence is 13 residues long. Trimming took off 0 bases at V and 4 bases at J, with 3 bases between the two ends. This chain's CDR3 is CAISESGTGELFF. CDR3 DNA sequence: TGTGCCATCAGTGAGTCGGGCACCGGGGAGCTGTTTTTT.

This clonotype was counted many times. The chain carries TRBV29-1 and TRBJ1-3, with D unclear. CDR3 length equals 14 residues. Germline V gives CDR1 SQVTM, CDR2 ANQGSEA. Between the trimmed V and J ends, which lost 6 bases and 0 bases, there was a span of 12 bases. The CDR3 is CSVSEIPSGNTIYF. CDR3 nucleotides: TGCAGCGTGTCAGAGATACCCTCTGGAAACACCATATATTTT.

This clonotype turned up a few times. The chain couples TRBV28 to TRBJ1-6; no firm D call. The germline V and J ends were trimmed by 1 base and 6 bases, with 13 bases remaining between them. Germline CDR1 and CDR2: MDHEN and SYDVKM. The CDR3 contains 16 residues. The CDR3 spells CASSLYSGRVNSPLHF. In nucleotides, the CDR3 is TGTGCCAGCAGTTTATATTCAGGAAGGGTTAATTCACCCCTCCACTTT. Combining the CDR3 with reference TRBV28 and TRBJ1-6 gives the whole variable domain DVKVTQSSRYLVKRTGEKVFLECVQDMDHENMFWYRQDPGLGLRLIYFSYDVKMKEKGDIPEGYSVSREKKERFSLILESASTNQTSMYLCASSLYSGRVNSPLHFGNGTRLTVT.

This clonotype came up many times. This chain uses TRBV25-1 with TRBJ2-7; 7 bases are a match to TRBD1. J gave up 4 bases and V 7 bases, and 7 bases lay outside the gene matches. This CDR3 is 13 amino acids long. Germline loops: CDR1 MGHDK, CDR2 SYGVNS. In nucleotides, the CDR3 is TGTGCCAGCAAGGAGACAGGGCGATACGAGCAGTACTTC. Protein product: CASKETGRYEQYF.

This clonotype has a count of ten or more. The chain combines TRBV12-3 or TRBV12-4 with TRBJ1-4; D unresolved. V dropped 5 bases and J dropped 6 bases, with 13 bases sitting between them. The CDR3 sequence is 14 residues long. Here the CDR3 reads CASSPGRYHEKLFF. The CDR3 nucleotides are TGTGCCAGCAGTCCCGGGAGGTATCATGAAAAACTGTTTTTT.

The chain combines TRBV6-6 with TRBJ1-1; D is unresolved. Between the trimmed V and J ends, which lost 7 bases and 5 bases, there was a span of 17 bases. This CDR3 spans 14 amino acids. CDR1 is MNHNY and CDR2 is SVGAGI in the germline V gene (reference sequence). CDR3 in DNA: TGTGCCAGCACCCCCGGTGGGTTACTTACTGAAGCTTTCTTT. Amino acid sequence: CASTPGGLLTEAFF.

This clonotype was observed many times. The chain has TRBV14 and TRBJ2-6; D unclear. This CDR3 has 14 amino acids. CDR1 is SGHDN and CDR2 is FVKESK in the germline V gene. V was clipped by 1 base and J by 1 base, with 2 bases between them. CDR3 protein: CASSQASGANVLTF. The CDR3 bases are TGTGCCAGCAGCCAAGCATCTGGGGCCAACGTCCTGACTTTC.

This rearrangement joins TRBV29-1 to TRBJ2-7; possible D gene TRBD2, 6 bases. From germline, CDR1 is SQVTM and CDR2 ANQGSEA. Trimming removed 4 bases at V and 5 bases at J, with 21 bases between. CDR3 length: 15 residues. CDR3 sequence: CSVALFGGLGDEQYF. CDR3 DNA sequence: TGCAGCGTTGCCCTGTTCGGGGGTTTAGGTGACGAGCAGTACTTC.